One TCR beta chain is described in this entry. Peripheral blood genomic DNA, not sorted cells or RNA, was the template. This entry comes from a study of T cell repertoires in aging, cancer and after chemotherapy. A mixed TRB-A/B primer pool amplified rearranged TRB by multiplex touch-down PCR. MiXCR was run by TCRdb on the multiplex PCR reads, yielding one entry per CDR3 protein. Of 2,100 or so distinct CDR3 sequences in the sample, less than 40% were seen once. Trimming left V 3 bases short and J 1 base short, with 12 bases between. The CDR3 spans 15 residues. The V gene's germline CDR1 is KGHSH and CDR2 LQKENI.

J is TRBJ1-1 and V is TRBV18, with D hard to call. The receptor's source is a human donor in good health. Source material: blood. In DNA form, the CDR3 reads TGTGCCAGCTCACCGCTAGGGATGACGAACACTGAAGCTTTCTTT. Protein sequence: CASSPLGMTNTEAFF.